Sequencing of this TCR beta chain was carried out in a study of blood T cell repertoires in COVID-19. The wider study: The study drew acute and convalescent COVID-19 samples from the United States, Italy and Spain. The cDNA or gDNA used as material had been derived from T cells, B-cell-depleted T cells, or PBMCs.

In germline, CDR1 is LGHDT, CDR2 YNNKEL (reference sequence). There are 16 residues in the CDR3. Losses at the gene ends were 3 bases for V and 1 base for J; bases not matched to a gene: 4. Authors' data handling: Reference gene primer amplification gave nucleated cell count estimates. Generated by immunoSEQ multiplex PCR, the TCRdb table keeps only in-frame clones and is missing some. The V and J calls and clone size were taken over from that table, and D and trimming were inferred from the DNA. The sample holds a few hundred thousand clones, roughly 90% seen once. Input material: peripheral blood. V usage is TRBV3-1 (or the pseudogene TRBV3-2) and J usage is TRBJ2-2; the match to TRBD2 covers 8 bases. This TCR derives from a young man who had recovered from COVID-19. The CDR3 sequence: CASSHERGLNTGELFF. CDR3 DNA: TGTGCCAGCAGCCATGAGCGGGGGCTGAACACCGGGGAGCTGTTTTTT.